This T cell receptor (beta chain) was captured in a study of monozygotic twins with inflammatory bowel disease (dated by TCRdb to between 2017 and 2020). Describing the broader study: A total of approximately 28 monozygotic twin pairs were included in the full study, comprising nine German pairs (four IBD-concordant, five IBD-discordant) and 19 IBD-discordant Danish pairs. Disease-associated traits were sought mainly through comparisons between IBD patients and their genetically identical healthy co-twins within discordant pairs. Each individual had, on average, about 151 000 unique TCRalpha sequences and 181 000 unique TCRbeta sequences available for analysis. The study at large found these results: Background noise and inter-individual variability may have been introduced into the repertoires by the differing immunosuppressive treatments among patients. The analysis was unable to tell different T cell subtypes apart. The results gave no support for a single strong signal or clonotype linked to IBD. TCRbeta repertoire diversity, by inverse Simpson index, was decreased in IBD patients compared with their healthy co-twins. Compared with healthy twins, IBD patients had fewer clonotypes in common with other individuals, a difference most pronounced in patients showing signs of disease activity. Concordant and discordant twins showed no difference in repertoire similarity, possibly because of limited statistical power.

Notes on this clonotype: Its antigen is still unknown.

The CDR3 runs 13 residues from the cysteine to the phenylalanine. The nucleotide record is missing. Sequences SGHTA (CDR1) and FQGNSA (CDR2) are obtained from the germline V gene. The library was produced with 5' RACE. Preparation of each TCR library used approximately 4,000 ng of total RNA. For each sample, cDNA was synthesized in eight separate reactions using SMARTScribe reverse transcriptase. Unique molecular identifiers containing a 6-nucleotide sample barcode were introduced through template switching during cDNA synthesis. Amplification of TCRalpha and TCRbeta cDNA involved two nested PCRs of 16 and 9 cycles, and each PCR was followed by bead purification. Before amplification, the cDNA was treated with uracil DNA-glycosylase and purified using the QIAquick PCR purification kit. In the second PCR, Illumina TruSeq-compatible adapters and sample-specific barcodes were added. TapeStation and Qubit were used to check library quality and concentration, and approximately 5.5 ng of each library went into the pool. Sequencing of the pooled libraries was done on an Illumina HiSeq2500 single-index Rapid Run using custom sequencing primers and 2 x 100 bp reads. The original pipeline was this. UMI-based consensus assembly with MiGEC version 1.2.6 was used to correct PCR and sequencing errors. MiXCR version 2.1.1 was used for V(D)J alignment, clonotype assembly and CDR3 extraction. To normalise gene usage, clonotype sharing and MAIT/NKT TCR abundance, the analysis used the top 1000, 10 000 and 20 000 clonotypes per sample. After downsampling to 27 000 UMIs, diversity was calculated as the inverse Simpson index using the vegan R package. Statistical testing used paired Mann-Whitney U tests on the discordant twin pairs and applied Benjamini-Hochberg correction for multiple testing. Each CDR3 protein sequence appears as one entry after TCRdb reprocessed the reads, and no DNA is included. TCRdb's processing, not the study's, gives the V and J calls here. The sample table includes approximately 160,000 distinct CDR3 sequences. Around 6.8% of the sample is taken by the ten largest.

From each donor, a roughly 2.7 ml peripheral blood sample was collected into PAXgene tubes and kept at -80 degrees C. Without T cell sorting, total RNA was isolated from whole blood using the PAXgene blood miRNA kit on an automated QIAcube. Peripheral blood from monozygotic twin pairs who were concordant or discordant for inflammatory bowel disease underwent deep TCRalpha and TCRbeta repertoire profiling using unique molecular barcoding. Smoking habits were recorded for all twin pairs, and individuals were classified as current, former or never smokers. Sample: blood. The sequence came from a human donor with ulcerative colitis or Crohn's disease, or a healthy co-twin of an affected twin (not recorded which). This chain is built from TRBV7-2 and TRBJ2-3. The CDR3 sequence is CASRESAVDTQYF.